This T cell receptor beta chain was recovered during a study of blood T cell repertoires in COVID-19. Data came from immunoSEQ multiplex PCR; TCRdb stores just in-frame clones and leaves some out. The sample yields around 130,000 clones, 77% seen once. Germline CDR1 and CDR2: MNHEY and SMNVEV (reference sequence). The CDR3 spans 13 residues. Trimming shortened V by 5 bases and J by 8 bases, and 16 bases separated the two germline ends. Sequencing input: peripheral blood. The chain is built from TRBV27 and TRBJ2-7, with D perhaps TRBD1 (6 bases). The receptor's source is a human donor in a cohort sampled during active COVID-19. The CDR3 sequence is CASSVIGQNKQYF. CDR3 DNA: TGTGCCAGCAGTGTTATCGGACAGAATAAGCAGTACTTC.